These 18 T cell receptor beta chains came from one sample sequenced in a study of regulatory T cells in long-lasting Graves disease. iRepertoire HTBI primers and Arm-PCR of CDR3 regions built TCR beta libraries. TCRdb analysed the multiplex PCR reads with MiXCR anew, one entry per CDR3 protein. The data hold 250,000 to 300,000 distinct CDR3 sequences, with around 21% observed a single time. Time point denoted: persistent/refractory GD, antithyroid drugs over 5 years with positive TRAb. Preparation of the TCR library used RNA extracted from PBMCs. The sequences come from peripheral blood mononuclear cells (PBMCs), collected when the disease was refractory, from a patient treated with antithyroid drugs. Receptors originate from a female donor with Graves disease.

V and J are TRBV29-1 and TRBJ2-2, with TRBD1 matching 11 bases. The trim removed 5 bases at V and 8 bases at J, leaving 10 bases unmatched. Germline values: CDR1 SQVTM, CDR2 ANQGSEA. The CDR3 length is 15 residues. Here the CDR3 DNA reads TGCAGCGTTCGCCGGACAGGGGGCAGCCCGGGGGAGCTGTTTTTT. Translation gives CSVRRTGGSPGELFF.

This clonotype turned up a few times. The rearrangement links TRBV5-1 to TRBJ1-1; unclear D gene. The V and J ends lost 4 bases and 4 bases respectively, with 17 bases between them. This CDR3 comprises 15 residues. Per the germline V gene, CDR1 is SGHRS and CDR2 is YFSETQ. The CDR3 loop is CASSTDGIWTTEAFF. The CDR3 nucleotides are TGCGCCAGCAGCACCGACGGAATATGGACCACTGAAGCTTTCTTT. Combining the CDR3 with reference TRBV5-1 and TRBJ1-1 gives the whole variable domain KAGVTQTPRYLIKTRGQQVTLSCSPISGHRSVSWYQQTPGQGLQFLFEYFSETQRNKGNFPGRFSGRQFSNSRSEMNVSTLELGDSALYLCASSTDGIWTTEAFFGQGTRLTVV.

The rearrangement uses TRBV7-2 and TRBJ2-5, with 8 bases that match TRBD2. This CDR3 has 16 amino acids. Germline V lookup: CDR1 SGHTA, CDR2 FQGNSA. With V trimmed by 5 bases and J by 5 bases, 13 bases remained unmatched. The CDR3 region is CASSPPLAGGIETQYF. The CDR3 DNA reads TGTGCCAGCAGCCCCCCGTTGGCGGGAGGAATCGAGACCCAGTACTTC.

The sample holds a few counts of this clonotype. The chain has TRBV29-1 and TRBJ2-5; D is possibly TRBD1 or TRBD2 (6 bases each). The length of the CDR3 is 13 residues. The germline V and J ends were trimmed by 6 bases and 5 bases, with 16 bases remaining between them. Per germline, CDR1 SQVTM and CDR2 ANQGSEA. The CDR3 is CSVEGVVRETQYF. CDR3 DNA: TGCAGCGTGGAGGGGGTAGTTCGGGAGACCCAGTACTTC.

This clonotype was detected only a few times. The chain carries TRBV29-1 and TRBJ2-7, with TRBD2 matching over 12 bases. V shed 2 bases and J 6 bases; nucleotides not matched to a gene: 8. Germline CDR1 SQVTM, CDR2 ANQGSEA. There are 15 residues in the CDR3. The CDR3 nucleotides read TGCAGCGTTGAAAAAGGACTAGCGGGACGAGGCGAGCAGTACTTC. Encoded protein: CSVEKGLAGRGEQYF.

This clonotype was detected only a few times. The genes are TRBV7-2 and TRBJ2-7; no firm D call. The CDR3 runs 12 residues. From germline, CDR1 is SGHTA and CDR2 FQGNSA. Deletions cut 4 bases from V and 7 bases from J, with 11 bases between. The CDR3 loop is CASSYLIGEQYF. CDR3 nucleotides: TGTGCCAGCAGCTATTTAATTGGGGAGCAGTACTTC.

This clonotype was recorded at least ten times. The CDR3 DNA sequence: TGTGCCAGCAGTTCCCCAGGGGGATGGGAAGAGCAGTACTTC. It encodes CASSSPGGWEEQYF. The chain uses TRBV28 and TRBJ2-7; 7 bases agree with TRBD1. CDR1 and CDR2 (germline): MDHEN, SYDVKM. The CDR3 loop spans 14 amino acids. The junction had 10 bases not matched to a gene; V was cut back by 4 bases and J by 7 bases.

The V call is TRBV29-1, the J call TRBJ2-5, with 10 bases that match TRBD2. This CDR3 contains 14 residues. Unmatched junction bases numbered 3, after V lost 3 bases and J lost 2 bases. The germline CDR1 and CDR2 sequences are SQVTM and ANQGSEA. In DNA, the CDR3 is TGCAGCGTTGAGACTAGCGGGTATCAAGAGACCCAGTACTTC. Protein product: CSVETSGYQETQYF. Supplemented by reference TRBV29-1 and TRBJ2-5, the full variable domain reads SAVISQKPSRDICQRGTSLTIQCQVDSQVTMMFWYRQQPGQSLTLIATANQGSEATYESGFVIDKFPISRPNLTFSTLTVSNMSPEDSSIYLCSVETSGYQETQYFGPGTRLLVL.

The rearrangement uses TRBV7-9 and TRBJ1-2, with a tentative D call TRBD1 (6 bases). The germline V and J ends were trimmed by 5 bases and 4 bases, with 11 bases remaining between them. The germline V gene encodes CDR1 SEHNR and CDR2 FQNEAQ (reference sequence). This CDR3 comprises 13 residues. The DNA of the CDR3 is TGTGCCAGCAGCGTACAGGGTTTCTATGGCTACACCTTC. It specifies CASSVQGFYGYTF.

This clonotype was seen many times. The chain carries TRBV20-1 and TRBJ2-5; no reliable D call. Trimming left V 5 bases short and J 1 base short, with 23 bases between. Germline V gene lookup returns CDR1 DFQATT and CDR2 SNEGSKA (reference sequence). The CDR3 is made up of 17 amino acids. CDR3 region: CSAPRPGTWGGQETQYF. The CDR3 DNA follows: TGCAGTGCTCCCCGGCCAGGAACGTGGGGTGGCCAAGAGACCCAGTACTTC.

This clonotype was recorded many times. CDR3: CASSLGMGGYGYTF. Here the CDR3 DNA reads TGTGCCAGCAGCTTAGGCATGGGTGGCTATGGCTACACCTTC. V gene TRBV7-2 combines with J gene TRBJ1-2; no clear D. Between the trimmed V and J ends, which lost 1 base and 4 bases, there was a span of 10 bases. The CDR3 is 14 residues long. Germline lookup yields CDR1 SGHTA and CDR2 FQGNSA.

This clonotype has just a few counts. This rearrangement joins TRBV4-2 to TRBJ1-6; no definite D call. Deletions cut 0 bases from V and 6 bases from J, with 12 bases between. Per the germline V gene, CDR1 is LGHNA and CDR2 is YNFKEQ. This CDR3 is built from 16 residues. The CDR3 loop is CASSQDGPRANSPLHF. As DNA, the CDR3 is TGTGCCAGCAGCCAAGATGGACCGCGGGCTAATTCACCCCTCCACTTT.

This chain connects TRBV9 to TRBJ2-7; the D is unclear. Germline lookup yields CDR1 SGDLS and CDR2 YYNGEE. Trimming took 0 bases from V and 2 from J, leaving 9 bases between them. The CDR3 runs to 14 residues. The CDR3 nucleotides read TGTGCCAGCAGCGTAGGACTCCTCCCCTACGAGCAGTACTTC. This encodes CASSVGLLPYEQYF.

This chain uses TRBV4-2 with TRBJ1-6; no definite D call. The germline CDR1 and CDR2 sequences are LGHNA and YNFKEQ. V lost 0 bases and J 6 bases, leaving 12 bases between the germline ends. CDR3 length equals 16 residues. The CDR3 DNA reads TGTGCCAGCAGCCAAGAGGCGGTTGGGGTTAATTCACCCCTCCACTTT. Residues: CASSQEAVGVNSPLHF.

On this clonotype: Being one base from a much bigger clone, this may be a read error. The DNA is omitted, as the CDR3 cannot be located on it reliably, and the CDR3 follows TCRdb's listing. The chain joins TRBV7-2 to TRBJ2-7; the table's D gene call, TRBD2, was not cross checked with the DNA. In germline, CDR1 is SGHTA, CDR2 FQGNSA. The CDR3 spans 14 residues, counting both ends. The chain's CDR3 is CASSFGLGTYERYF.

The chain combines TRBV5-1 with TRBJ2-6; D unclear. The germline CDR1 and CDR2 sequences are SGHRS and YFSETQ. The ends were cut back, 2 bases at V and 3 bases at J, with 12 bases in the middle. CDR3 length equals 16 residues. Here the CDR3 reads CASSFPSRSGANVLTF. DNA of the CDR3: TGCGCCAGCAGCTTCCCCTCCCGGAGTGGGGCCAACGTCCTGACTTTC.

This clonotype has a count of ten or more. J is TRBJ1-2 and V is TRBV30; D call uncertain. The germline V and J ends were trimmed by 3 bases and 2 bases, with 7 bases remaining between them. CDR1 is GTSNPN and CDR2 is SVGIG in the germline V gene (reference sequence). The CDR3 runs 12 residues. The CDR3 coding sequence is TGTGCCTGGAGCGAGGAAAACTATGGCTACACCTTC. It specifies CAWSEENYGYTF.

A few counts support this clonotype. The CDR3 region has the DNA TGTGCCAGCAGCTCGGGAGGTTCAAGATACAATGAGCAGTTCTTC. Its translation: CASSSGGSRYNEQFF. The chain has TRBV27 and TRBJ2-1, with 7 bases aligning to TRBD2. CDR3 length: 15 residues. Germline values: CDR1 MNHEY, CDR2 SMNVEV (reference sequence). With V trimmed by 6 bases and J by 4 bases, 9 bases remained unmatched.